This is a list of T cell receptor beta chains from one sample in a study of T cells of healthy individuals. MiXCR was run by TCRdb on the 5' RACE reads, yielding one entry per CDR3 protein. The data contain around 90,000 distinct CDR3 sequences, around 5.1% of them singletons. The source of these receptors is a female donor in good health. CDR3s include the opening cysteine and the closing phenylalanine or tryptophan. A D gene is named only where the DNA matches it firmly. The size of a clone is reported for some rows only, either as once, few or many, or as a class for expanded clones.

abundance	v_gene	j_gene	d_gene	CDR3aa	CDR3nt
few	TRBV6-1	TRBJ2-7	NA	CASSEGNYEQYF	TGTGCCAGCAGTGAAGGCAACTACGAGCAGTACTTC
NA	TRBV12-3/TRBV12-4	TRBJ2-3	TRBD1	CASDMMDRVTDTQYF	TGTGCCAGCGACATGATGGACAGGGTGACAGATACGCAGTATTTT
NA	TRBV7-9	TRBJ1-3	TRBD1	CASTTRDRPNTIYF	TGTGCCAGCACCACGCGGGACAGGCCAAACACCATATATTTT
many	TRBV6-2/TRBV6-3	TRBJ2-7	TRBD1	CASSDNRGLYEQYF	TGTGCCAGCAGCGATAACAGGGGCCTCTACGAGCAGTACTTC
many	TRBV6-4	TRBJ2-3	NA	CASSSGSTDTQYF	TGTGCCAGCAGTAGCGGGAGCACAGATACGCAGTATTTT
many	TRBV6-2/TRBV6-3	TRBJ1-1	NA	CASTQVRGTAFF	TGTGCCAGCACCCAGGTACGGGGTACGGCTTTCTTT
many	TRBV6-2/TRBV6-3	TRBJ1-1	NA	CASRSWGPANTEAFF	TGTGCCAGCAGGAGTTGGGGGCCCGCGAACACTGAAGCTTTCTTT
many	TRBV11-1	TRBJ2-1	NA	CASSLAWSGSPYNEQFF	TGTGCCAGCAGCTTAGCGTGGTCAGGGAGTCCCTACAATGAGCAGTTCTTC
NA	TRBV7-3	TRBJ2-1	TRBD1	CASSSTGQGKQFF	TGTGCCAGCAGCTCAACGGGACAGGGGAAGCAGTTCTTC
few	TRBV19	TRBJ2-1	TRBD2	CASSIGVAGNNEQFF	TGTGCCAGTAGTATCGGGGTAGCGGGAAACAATGAGCAGTTCTTC
many	TRBV2	TRBJ2-7	TRBD2	CASSLRTSGMGTEQYF	TGTGCCAGCAGTCTAAGGACTAGCGGGATGGGAACCGAGCAGTACTTC
few	TRBV5-1	TRBJ1-1	NA	CASSLGTVMNTEAFF	TGCGCCAGCAGCCTAGGGACGGTCATGAACACTGAAGCTTTCTTT
many	TRBV18	TRBJ2-1	TRBD2	CASSLLAGAANEQFF	TGTGCCAGCTCACTACTAGCGGGAGCGGCGAATGAGCAGTTCTTC
NA	TRBV10-3	TRBJ1-1	TRBD1	CAISGRGLGVENTEAFF	TGTGCCATCAGTGGAAGGGGGCTTGGGGTTGAGAACACTGAAGCTTTCTTT
many	TRBV20-1	TRBJ2-1	NA	CSASRAREQFF	TGCAGTGCTTCCAGGGCCCGTGAGCAGTTCTTC
many	TRBV13	TRBJ1-2	NA	CASSLGIGDYGYTF	TGTGCCAGCAGCTTAGGGATAGGGGACTATGGCTACACCTTC
few	TRBV10-3	TRBJ1-2	TRBD1	CAIRGTGYGYTF	TGTGCCATCAGAGGGACAGGGTATGGCTACACCTTC
many	TRBV20-1	TRBJ2-1	NA	CSASLGPAHNEQFF	TGCAGTGCCTCTTTGGGACCCGCCCACAATGAGCAGTTCTTC
few	TRBV5-6	TRBJ1-2	TRBD1	CASIPRDRGLYGYTF	TGTGCCAGCATCCCCCGGGACAGGGGGCTCTATGGCTACACCTTC
few	TRBV7-3	TRBJ1-2	NA	CASSLGRGRDYGYTF	TGTGCCAGCAGCTTAGGGAGGGGTCGGGACTATGGCTACACCTTC
many	TRBV4-3	TRBJ2-1	NA	CASSQVDSPNEQFF	TGCGCCAGCAGCCAAGTAGATTCGCCCAATGAGCAGTTCTTC
few	TRBV6-2/TRBV6-3	TRBJ2-7	TRBD1	CASSYRTGGRGEQYF	TGTGCCAGCAGTTACCGGACAGGGGGACGAGGCGAGCAGTACTTC
many	TRBV20-1	TRBJ2-1	TRBD2	CSPLAWGLAAYNEQFF	TGCAGTCCTCTAGCTTGGGGACTAGCGGCATACAATGAGCAGTTCTTC
few	TRBV28	TRBJ2-7	TRBD2	CASSLTGLARVFNF	TGTGCCAGCAGTTTGACGGGACTAGCGAGGGTTTTTAACTTC
many	TRBV4-1	TRBJ2-3	NA	CASSRARVDTQYF	TGCGCCAGCAGCCGTGCCCGAGTCGATACGCAGTATTTT
NA	TRBV18	TRBJ2-7	TRBD2	CASSPTSGPSSYEQYF	TGTGCCAGCTCCCCCACTAGCGGGCCTAGCTCCTACGAGCAGTACTTC
many	TRBV19	TRBJ2-7	NA	CASTTRDVNEQYF	TGTGCCAGTACCACCCGGGATGTTAACGAGCAGTACTTC
many	TRBV20-1	TRBJ2-5	TRBD2	CSARDRGGRASGETQYF	TGCAGTGCTAGAGATCGTGGGGGGAGGGCCTCTGGAGAGACCCAGTACTTC
many	TRBV28	TRBJ2-1	NA	CASLTAGAEISYNEQFF	TGTGCCAGCCTAACCGCCGGGGCGGAGATCTCCTACAATGAGCAGTTCTTC
NA	TRBV6-2/TRBV6-3	TRBJ2-3	NA	CASSYAGPDTQYF	TGTGCCAGCAGTTACGCGGGACCAGATACGCAGTATTTT
many	TRBV7-2	TRBJ2-7	TRBD2	CASSSLTSGRVYEQYF	TGTGCCAGCAGCTCCTTGACTAGCGGGAGGGTGTACGAGCAGTACTTC
NA	TRBV12-3/TRBV12-4	TRBJ2-7	NA	CASSSGTRRIDEQYF	TGTGCCAGCAGTTCGGGGACCCGGAGGATTGACGAGCAGTACTTC
many	TRBV29-1	TRBJ2-7	NA	CSVEDVSVGAYEQYF	TGCAGCGTTGAAGATGTTTCGGTGGGTGCCTACGAGCAGTACTTC
few	TRBV7-2	TRBJ1-5	NA	CASSPLLDRSNQPQHF	TGTGCCAGCAGCCCTCTTCTCGACAGGAGCAATCAGCCCCAGCATTTT
many	TRBV6-1	TRBJ2-4	TRBD1	CASSEAGQENIQYF	TGTGCCAGCAGTGAAGCAGGACAGGAAAACATTCAGTACTTC
many	TRBV30	TRBJ2-1	TRBD1	CAWRGQLYNEQFF	TGTGCCTGGAGGGGACAGCTCTACAATGAGCAGTTCTTC
many	TRBV4-1	TRBJ1-1	NA	CASRQILPGGGQAFF	TGCGCCAGCAGGCAAATACTGCCGGGGGGGGGGCAAGCTTTCTTT
many	TRBV19	TRBJ1-2	NA	CASSPKGGRSPNNYGYTF	TGTGCCAGTAGTCCAAAGGGGGGGCGCTCGCCGAATAACTATGGCTACACCTTC
many	TRBV7-2	TRBJ1-2	TRBD1	CASSPRTGGVFYGYTF	TGTGCCAGCAGCCCAAGGACAGGGGGCGTATTCTATGGCTACACCTTC
NA	TRBV6-2/TRBV6-3	TRBJ1-2	NA	CASSYSGMRAGYGYTF	TGTGCCAGCAGTTACAGCGGCATGAGGGCGGGCTATGGCTACACCTTC
many	TRBV11-2	TRBJ1-1	NA	CASSLGDTNTEAFF	TGTGCCAGCAGCTTAGGGGACACGAACACTGAAGCTTTCTTT
many	TRBV9	TRBJ1-5	NA	CASSVEGGVNQPQHF	TGTGCCAGCAGCGTAGAAGGGGGGGTCAATCAGCCCCAGCATTTT